What follows describes a single T cell receptor beta chain. Per the germline V gene, CDR1 is MDHEN and CDR2 is SYDVKM. Trimming pared 6 bases from V and 6 bases from J, leaving 18 bases between. The CDR3 is 14 amino acids. These data originate in a study of T-cell reconstitution after alpha-beta-depleted transplantation in children. The TCRbeta library was prepared with unique molecular identifiers. A single record per CDR3 protein comes from TCRdb applying MiXCR to the PCR reads. The sample shows hundreds of thousands of distinct CDR3 sequences, roughly 17% of them seen only once. The source was PBMCs from the stem cell graft donor, collected from the stem cell graft. The chain joins TRBV28 to TRBJ2-7; no reliable D call. The TCR comes from a human donor who donated a stem cell graft to a child with acute myeloid leukemia. The CDR3 is CASSTWVRLFEQYV. The DNA of the CDR3 is TGTGCCAGCAGCACATGGGTTAGACTGTTCGAGCAGTACGTC.